These 5 T cell receptor beta chains were all obtained from the same sample, sequenced in a study of blood T cell repertoires in COVID-19. Profiling relied on immunoSEQ multiplex PCR, and the TCRdb table lists in-frame clones only, not all of them. The sample contains about 87,000 clones, approximately 89% of which appear only once. Material: peripheral blood. The receptors were sampled from an elderly woman with active COVID-19.

The V call is TRBV14, the J call TRBJ1-1; 7 bases agree with TRBD1. CDR3 length equals 18 residues. The ends lost 4 bases at V and 5 bases at J; junction bases unmatched: 19. Germline assignment: CDR1 SGHDN and CDR2 FVKESK. CDR3 protein: CASSPAKTPTGSRTEAFF. Written as DNA, the CDR3 is TGTGCCAGCAGCCCCGCCAAAACCCCGACAGGGTCTAGGACTGAAGCTTTCTTT.

The gene calls are TRBV28 and TRBJ1-1; D is possibly TRBD1 (6 bases). Trimming left V 8 bases short and J 0 bases short, with 16 bases between. The CDR3 consists of 15 residues. Germline V gene sequence: CDR1 MDHEN, CDR2 SYDVKM. This CDR3 reads CASRAGGGVNTEAFF. CDR3 DNA sequence: TGTGCCAGCCGAGCGGGGGGCGGGGTGAACACTGAAGCTTTCTTT. Drawing the rest from reference TRBV28 and TRBJ1-1, the complete variable domain is DVKVTQSSRYLVKRTGEKVFLECVQDMDHENMFWYRQDPGLGLRLIYFSYDVKMKEKGDIPEGYSVSREKKERFSLILESASTNQTSMYLCASRAGGGVNTEAFFGQGTRLTVV.

This rearrangement joins TRBV12-3 or TRBV12-4 to TRBJ2-5; D not certain. Trimming shortened V by 3 bases and J by 5 bases, and 4 bases separated the two germline ends. The CDR3 length is 11 residues. CDR3 residues: CASSFAETQYF. The CDR3 coding sequence is TGTGCCAGCAGTTTTGCGGAGACCCAGTACTTC.

V is TRBV9 and J is TRBJ2-1; 9 positions agree with TRBD2. Germline V gene lookup returns CDR1 SGDLS and CDR2 YYNGEE. With 4 bases clipped from V and 7 bases from J, the junction kept 12 bases outside the gene matches. This CDR3 is built from 16 residues. The CDR3 DNA is TGTGCCAGCAGCCACCCCTTAGGTAGCGGGAGAAATGAGCAGTTCTTC. It codes for CASSHPLGSGRNEQFF. Full variable domain (missing parts from reference TRBV9 and TRBJ2-1): DSGVTQTPKHLITATGQRVTLRCSPRSGDLSVYWYQQSLDQGLQFLIQYYNGEERAKGNILERFSAQQFPDLHSELNLSSLELGDSALYFCASSHPLGSGRNEQFFGPGTRLTVL.

The V call is TRBV2, the J call TRBJ2-7; TRBD2 aligns across 9 bases. The CDR3 has 12 amino acids. Germline V gene lookup returns CDR1 SNHLY and CDR2 FYNNEI. Losses at the gene ends were 8 bases for V and 3 bases for J; bases not matched to a gene: 2. In DNA, the CDR3 is TGTGCCAGCGGGACTAGCAACTACGAGCAGTACTTC. Amino acid sequence: CASGTSNYEQYF.